A single sample gave rise to the 13 T cell receptor beta chains below, sequenced in a study of CD8+ T cells in alopecia areata. Isolated RNA was reverse transcribed into cDNA used as the sequencing template. Assay: immunoSEQ multiplex PCR; the TCRdb copy retains only in-frame clones and omits some. The sample contains 100,000 to 150,000 clones, less than 70% of which appear only once. The material sequenced was CD4+ T cells sorted from blood. These receptor sequences come from a human donor in good health.

The genes are TRBV10-3 and TRBJ2-7; tentative D call: TRBD2 (5 bases). V was cut by 6 bases and J by 3 bases, with 9 bases left in between. Germline CDR1 reads ENHRY; CDR2 reads SYGVKD. The CDR3 is 12 residues long. CDR3 in DNA: TGTGCCATCAGCCCACGGGACTACGAGCAGTACTTC. Amino acids: CAISPRDYEQYF.

This clone was counted a single time. This chain connects TRBV30 to TRBJ1-6, with TRBD1 identical over 8 bases. Trimming removed 5 bases from V and 6 bases from J; junction bases left unmatched: 9. This CDR3 is 15 amino acids long. CDR1 GTSNPN and CDR2 SVGIG come from the germline V gene (reference sequence). CDR3: CAWVQLRGRNSPLHF. CDR3 bases: TGTGCCTGGGTGCAGCTCAGGGGGCGTAATTCACCCCTCCACTTT.

This chain joins TRBV7-8 and TRBJ2-3; no reliable D call. Looked up from germline, CDR1 is SGHVS and CDR2 is FQNEAQ. Trimming shortened V by 5 bases and J by 0 bases, and 12 bases separated the two germline ends. This CDR3 spans 15 amino acids. The CDR3 reads CASSPRTASTDTQYF. Here the CDR3 DNA reads TGTGCCAGCAGCCCTAGAACGGCTAGCACAGATACGCAGTATTTT.

CDR3 coding DNA: TGCAGCGTTCAACAGGGTAGGGACACTGAAGCTTTCTTT. This gives the protein CSVQQGRDTEAFF. The chain carries TRBV29-1 and TRBJ1-1; D possibly corresponds to TRBD1 (6 bases). Trimming took off 5 bases at V and 3 bases at J, with 13 bases between the two ends. Germline V gene lookup returns CDR1 SQVTM and CDR2 ANQGSEA. The CDR3 spans 13 residues. The full variable domain, completed using reference TRBV29-1 and TRBJ1-1, is SAVISQKPSRDICQRGTSLTIQCQVDSQVTMMFWYRQQPGQSLTLIATANQGSEATYESGFVIDKFPISRPNLTFSTLTVSNMSPEDSSIYLCSVQQGRDTEAFFGQGTRLTVV.

This clone has only one observation. The J gene is TRBJ1-2, the V gene TRBV29-1; D gene uncertain. CDR1 is SQVTM, CDR2 ANQGSEA, per germline. This CDR3 contains 11 residues. V was trimmed by 3 bases and J by 8 bases, leaving 10 bases between them. In DNA, the CDR3 is TGCAGCGTTGACGGCACGGGCGGCTACACCTTC. Encoded protein: CSVDGTGGYTF.

The V gene is TRBV7-2, the J gene TRBJ2-7; D is perhaps TRBD1 (6 bases). Germline CDR1 is SGHTA and CDR2 is FQGNSA. This CDR3 comprises 12 residues. Trimming cost V 4 bases and J 5 bases, with 9 bases left between them. CDR3 DNA sequence: TGTGCCAGCAGCTACAGGGTGCACGAGCAGTACTTC. Its translation is CASSYRVHEQYF.

V is TRBV23-1 and J is TRBJ1-1; 7 nucleotides line up with TRBD1. TRBV23-1 is an ORF, with its function uncertain. The CDR3 is 13 amino acids. V lost 11 bases to trimming and J lost 1 base; unmatched junction nucleotides: 7. The CDR3 DNA follows: TGCGCCCGCCCCCGGACAGGGAACACTGAAGCTTTCTTT. Translating gives CARPRTGNTEAFF.

The table lists this clone with a few counts. This chain links TRBV29-1 with TRBJ2-3; a possible D gene is TRBD1 (6 bases). The length of the CDR3 is 15 residues. Germline V gives CDR1 SQVTM, CDR2 ANQGSEA. V lost 7 bases to trimming and J lost 1 base, with 18 bases between them. For the CDR3, the DNA is TGCAGCGCGTCCGAGTTGGGGGCGGGCACAGATACGCAGTATTTT. It translates to CSASELGAGTDTQYF.

V and J are TRBV30 and TRBJ1-2; no definite D call. Per the germline V gene, CDR1 is GTSNPN and CDR2 is SVGIG (reference sequence). V was clipped by 0 bases and J by 4 bases, with 15 bases between them. The CDR3 extends over 15 amino acids. CDR3 sequence (DNA): TGTGCCTGGAGTGTACTCGGGGTTAAAGGCTATGGCTACACCTTC. It codes for CAWSVLGVKGYGYTF.

This chain joins TRBV7-9 and TRBJ2-3; perhaps TRBD1 as D (7 bases). The CDR3 consists of 18 residues. Trimming removed 3 bases from V and 3 bases from J, with 22 bases in between. Germline V CDR1 and CDR2: SEHNR, FQNEAQ (reference sequence). CDR3 sequence reads: CASSFALTQGGRTDTQYF. The CDR3 coding sequence is TGTGCCAGCAGCTTCGCCTTAACCCAGGGGGGAAGGACAGATACGCAGTATTTT.

The rearrangement joins TRBV29-1 to TRBJ1-5; D not certain. V lost 5 bases, J lost 4 bases, and 12 bases lay in between. Germline CDR1 reads SQVTM; CDR2 reads ANQGSEA. CDR3 length equals 13 residues. The CDR3 bases are TGCAGCGTTAGCGAAGGCAATAATCAGCCCCAGCATTTT. It codes for CSVSEGNNQPQHF.

This rearrangement joins TRBV5-4 to TRBJ2-2; 12 bases match TRBD2. V shed 4 bases, J shed 3 bases, and the junction held 4 bases outside the gene matches. CDR3 size: 16 residues. Germline V gene lookup returns CDR1 SGHNT and CDR2 YYREEE (reference sequence). Here the CDR3 reads CASSVGLAGYTGELFF. The CDR3 DNA reads as TGTGCCAGCAGCGTCGGACTAGCGGGGTACACCGGGGAGCTGTTTTTT.

This clone was counted a few times. V is TRBV7-9 and J is TRBJ2-5, with D hard to call. CDR1 SEHNR and CDR2 FQNEAQ come from the germline V gene (reference sequence). V was pared by 1 base and J by 5 bases, with 14 bases between. The CDR3 is made up of 15 amino acids. The CDR3 sequence is CASSLGGGKEETQYF. In DNA form, the CDR3 reads TGTGCCAGCAGCTTAGGAGGTGGGAAGGAGGAGACCCAGTACTTC. Combining the CDR3 with reference TRBV7-9 and TRBJ2-5 gives the whole variable domain DTGVSQNPRHKITKRGQNVTFRCDPISEHNRLYWYRQTLGQGPEFLTYFQNEAQLEKSRLLSDRFSAERPKGSFSTLEIQRTEQGDSAMYLCASSLGGGKEETQYFGPGTRLLVL.